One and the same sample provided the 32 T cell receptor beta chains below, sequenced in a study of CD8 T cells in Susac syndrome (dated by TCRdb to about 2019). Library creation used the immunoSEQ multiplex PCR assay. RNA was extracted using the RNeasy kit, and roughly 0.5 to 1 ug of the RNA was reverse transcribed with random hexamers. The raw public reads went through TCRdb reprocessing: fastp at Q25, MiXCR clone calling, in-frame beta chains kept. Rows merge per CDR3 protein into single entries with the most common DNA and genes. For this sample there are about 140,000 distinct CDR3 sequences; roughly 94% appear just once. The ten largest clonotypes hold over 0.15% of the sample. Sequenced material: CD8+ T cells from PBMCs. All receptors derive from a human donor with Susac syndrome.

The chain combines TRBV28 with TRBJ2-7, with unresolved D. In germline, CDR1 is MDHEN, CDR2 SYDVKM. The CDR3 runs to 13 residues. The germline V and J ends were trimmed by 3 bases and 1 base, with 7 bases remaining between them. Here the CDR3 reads CASSFADSYEQYF. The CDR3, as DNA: TGTGCCAGCAGTTTTGCGGATTCCTACGAGCAGTACTTC.

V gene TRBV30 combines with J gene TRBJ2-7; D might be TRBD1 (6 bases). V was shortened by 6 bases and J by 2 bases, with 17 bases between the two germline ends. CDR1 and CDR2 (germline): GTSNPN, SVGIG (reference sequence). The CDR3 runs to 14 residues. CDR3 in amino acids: CACGGPDDPYEQYF. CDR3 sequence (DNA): TGTGCCTGTGGGGGCCCAGACGACCCCTACGAGCAGTACTTC.

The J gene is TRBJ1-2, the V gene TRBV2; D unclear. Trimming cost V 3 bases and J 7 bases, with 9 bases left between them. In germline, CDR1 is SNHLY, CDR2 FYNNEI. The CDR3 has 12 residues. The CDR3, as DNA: TGTGCCAGCAGTGACGTACAGCCTGGCTACACCTTC. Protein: CASSDVQPGYTF.

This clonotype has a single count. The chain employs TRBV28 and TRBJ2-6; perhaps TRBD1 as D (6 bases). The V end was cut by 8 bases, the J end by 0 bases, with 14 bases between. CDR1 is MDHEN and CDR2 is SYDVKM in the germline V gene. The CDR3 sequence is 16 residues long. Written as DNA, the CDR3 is TGTGCCAGCGTGGGGGCCACTAACTCTGGGGCCAACGTCCTGACTTTC. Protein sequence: CASVGATNSGANVLTF.

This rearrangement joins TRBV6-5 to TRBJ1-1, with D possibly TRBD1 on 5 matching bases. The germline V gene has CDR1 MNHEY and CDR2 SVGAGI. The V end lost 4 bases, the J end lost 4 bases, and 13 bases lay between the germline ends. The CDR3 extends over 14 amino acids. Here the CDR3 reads CASSFGGSATEAFF. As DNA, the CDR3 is TGTGCCAGCAGTTTTGGGGGAAGTGCCACTGAAGCTTTCTTT.

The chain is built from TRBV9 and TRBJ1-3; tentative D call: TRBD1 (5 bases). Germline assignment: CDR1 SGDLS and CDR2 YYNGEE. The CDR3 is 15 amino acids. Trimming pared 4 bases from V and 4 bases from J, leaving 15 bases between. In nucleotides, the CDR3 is TGTGCCAGCAGCAACGGGGCAGGGCCCGGAAACACCATATATTTT. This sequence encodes CASSNGAGPGNTIYF.

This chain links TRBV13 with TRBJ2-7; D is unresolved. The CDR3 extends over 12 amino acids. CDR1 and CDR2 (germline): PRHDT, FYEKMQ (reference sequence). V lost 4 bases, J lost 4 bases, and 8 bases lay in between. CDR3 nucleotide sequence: TGTGCCAGCAGCTCAAGAAAGTACGAGCAGTACTTC. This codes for CASSSRKYEQYF.

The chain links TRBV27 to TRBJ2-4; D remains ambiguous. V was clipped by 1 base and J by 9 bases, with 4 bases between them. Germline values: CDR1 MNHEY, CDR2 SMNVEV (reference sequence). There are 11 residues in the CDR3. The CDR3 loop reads CASSLYPIQYF. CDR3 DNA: TGTGCCAGCAGTTTATACCCCATTCAGTACTTC.

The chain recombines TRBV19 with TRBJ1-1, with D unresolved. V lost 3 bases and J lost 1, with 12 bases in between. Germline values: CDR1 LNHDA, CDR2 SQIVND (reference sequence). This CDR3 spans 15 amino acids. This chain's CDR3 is CASSMVAETNTEAFF. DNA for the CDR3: TGTGCCAGTAGTATGGTCGCAGAAACGAACACTGAAGCTTTCTTT.

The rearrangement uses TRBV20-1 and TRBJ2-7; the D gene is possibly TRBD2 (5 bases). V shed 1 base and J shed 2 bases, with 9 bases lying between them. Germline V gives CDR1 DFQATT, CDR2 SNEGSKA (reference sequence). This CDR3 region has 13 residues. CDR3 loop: CSARVGEAYEQYF. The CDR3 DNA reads TGCAGTGCTAGAGTGGGAGAGGCCTACGAGCAGTACTTC.

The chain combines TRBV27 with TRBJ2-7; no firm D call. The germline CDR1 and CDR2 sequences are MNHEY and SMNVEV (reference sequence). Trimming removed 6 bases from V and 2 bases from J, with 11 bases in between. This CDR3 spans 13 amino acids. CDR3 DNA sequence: TGTGCCAGCAGCGAGACTCTAGCCTACGAGCAGTACTTC. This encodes CASSETLAYEQYF.

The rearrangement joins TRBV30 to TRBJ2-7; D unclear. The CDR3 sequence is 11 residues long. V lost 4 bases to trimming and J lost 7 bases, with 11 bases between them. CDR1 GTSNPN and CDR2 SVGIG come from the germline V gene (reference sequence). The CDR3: CAWTGIGEQYF. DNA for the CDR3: TGTGCCTGGACTGGAATCGGGGAGCAGTACTTC.

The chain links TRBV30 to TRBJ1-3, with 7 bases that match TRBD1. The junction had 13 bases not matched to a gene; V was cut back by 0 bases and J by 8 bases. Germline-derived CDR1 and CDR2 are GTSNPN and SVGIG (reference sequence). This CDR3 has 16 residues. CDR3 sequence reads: CAWSVLSGGPEDTIYF. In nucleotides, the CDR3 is TGTGCCTGGAGTGTATTATCAGGGGGGCCCGAAGACACCATATATTTT. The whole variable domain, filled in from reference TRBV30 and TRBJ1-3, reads SQTIHQWPATLVQPVGSPLSLECTVEGTSNPNLYWYRQAAGRGLQLLFYSVGIGQISSEVPQNLSASRPQDRQFILSSKKLLLSDSGFYLCAWSVLSGGPEDTIYFGEGSWLTVV.

The CDR3 DNA is TGTGCCAGCAGCCCCGAAGTGGGGAATGAGCAGTTCTTC. This codes for CASSPEVGNEQFF. This rearrangement joins TRBV4-2 to TRBJ2-1; D is ambiguous. In germline, CDR1 is LGHNA, CDR2 YNFKEQ. V was shortened by 4 bases and J by 7 bases, with 11 bases between the two germline ends. This CDR3 has 13 amino acids.

The CDR3 bases are TGTGCCAGCAGCGGTACCGGGGAGCTGTTTTTT. Residues: CASSGTGELFF. This chain connects TRBV9 to TRBJ2-2; D call uncertain. The CDR3 extends over 11 amino acids. Germline assignment: CDR1 SGDLS and CDR2 YYNGEE. Trimming left V 3 bases short and J 5 bases short, with 2 bases between. Full variable domain (missing parts from reference TRBV9 and TRBJ2-2): DSGVTQTPKHLITATGQRVTLRCSPRSGDLSVYWYQQSLDQGLQFLIQYYNGEERAKGNILERFSAQQFPDLHSELNLSSLELGDSALYFCASSGTGELFFGEGSRLTVL.

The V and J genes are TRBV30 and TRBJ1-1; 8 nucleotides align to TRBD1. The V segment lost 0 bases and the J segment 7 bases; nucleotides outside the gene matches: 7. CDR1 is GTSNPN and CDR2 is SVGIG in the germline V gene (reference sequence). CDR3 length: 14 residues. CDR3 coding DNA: TGTGCCTGGAGTGTTATTCAGGGGGCTGGTGAAGCTTTCTTT. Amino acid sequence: CAWSVIQGAGEAFF.

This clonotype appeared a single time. In DNA form, the CDR3 reads TGTGCCAGCAGTGACCTGGGACAGAGCTCCTACGAGCAGTACTTC. Its protein product is CASSDLGQSSYEQYF. The V and J genes are TRBV5-4 and TRBJ2-7, with TRBD1 identical over 7 bases. The CDR3 is 15 amino acids. Germline V gene sequence: CDR1 SGHNT, CDR2 YYREEE (reference sequence). V dropped 5 bases and J dropped 0; count of bases not matched to a gene: 8.

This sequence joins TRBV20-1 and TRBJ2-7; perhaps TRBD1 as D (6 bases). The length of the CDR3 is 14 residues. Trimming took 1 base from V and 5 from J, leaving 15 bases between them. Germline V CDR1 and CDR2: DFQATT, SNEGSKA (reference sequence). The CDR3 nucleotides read TGCAGTGCTAGAGTTCACCTACAGGGCGACGAGCAGTACTTC. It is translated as CSARVHLQGDEQYF.

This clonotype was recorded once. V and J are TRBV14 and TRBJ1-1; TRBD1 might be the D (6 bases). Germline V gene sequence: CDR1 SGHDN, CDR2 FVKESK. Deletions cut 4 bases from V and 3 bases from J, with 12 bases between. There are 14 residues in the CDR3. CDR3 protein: CASSLIGGHTEAFF. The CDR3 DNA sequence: TGTGCCAGCAGCCTGATCGGGGGCCACACTGAAGCTTTCTTT.

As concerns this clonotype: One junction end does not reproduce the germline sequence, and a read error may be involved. The CDR3 bases are TGTGCCAGCAGCCGACCCGGGGGCTCCCACGAGCAGTACTTC. Translation: CASSRPGGSHEQYF. This chain links TRBV7-9 with TRBJ2-7; D may be TRBD1 or TRBD2 (6 bases each). The germline V gene encodes CDR1 SEHNR and CDR2 FQNEAQ (reference sequence). The CDR3 runs to 14 residues.

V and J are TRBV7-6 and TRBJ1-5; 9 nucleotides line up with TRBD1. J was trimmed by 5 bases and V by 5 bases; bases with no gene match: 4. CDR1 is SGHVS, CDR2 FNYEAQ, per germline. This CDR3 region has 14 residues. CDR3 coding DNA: TGTGCCAGCAGCCCACAGGGGGCTGATCAGCCCCAGCATTTT. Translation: CASSPQGADQPQHF.

CDR3 region: CAITAGAENTEAFF. CDR3 nucleotides: TGTGCCATCACCGCAGGGGCCGAGAACACTGAAGCTTTCTTT. The chain is built from TRBV10-3 and TRBJ1-1; D is perhaps TRBD1 (6 bases). V lost 7 bases to trimming and J lost 1 base, with 13 bases between them. Germline lookup yields CDR1 ENHRY and CDR2 SYGVKD. CDR3 length: 14 amino acids.

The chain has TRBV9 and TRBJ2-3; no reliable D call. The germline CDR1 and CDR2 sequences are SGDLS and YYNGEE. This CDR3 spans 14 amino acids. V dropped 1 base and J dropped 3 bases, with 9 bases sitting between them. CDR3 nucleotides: TGTGCCAGCAGCGTAACGGAACTTACAGATACGCAGTATTTT. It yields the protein CASSVTELTDTQYF. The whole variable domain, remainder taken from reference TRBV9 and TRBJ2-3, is DSGVTQTPKHLITATGQRVTLRCSPRSGDLSVYWYQQSLDQGLQFLIQYYNGEERAKGNILERFSAQQFPDLHSELNLSSLELGDSALYFCASSVTELTDTQYFGPGTRLTVL.

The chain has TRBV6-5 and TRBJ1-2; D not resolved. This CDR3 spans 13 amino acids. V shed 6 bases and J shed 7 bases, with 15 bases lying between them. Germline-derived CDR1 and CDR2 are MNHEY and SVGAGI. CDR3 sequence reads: CASRTPGGSGYTF. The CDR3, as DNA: TGTGCCAGCAGGACACCCGGCGGATCTGGCTACACCTTC.

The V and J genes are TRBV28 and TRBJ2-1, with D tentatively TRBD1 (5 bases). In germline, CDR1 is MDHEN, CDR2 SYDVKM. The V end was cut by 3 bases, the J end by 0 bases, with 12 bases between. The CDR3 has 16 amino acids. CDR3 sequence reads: CASSFYQGNSYNEQFF. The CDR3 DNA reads TGTGCCAGCAGTTTTTATCAGGGTAACTCCTACAATGAGCAGTTCTTC. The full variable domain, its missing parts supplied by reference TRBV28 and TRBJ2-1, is DVKVTQSSRYLVKRTGEKVFLECVQDMDHENMFWYRQDPGLGLRLIYFSYDVKMKEKGDIPEGYSVSREKKERFSLILESASTNQTSMYLCASSFYQGNSYNEQFFGPGTRLTVL.

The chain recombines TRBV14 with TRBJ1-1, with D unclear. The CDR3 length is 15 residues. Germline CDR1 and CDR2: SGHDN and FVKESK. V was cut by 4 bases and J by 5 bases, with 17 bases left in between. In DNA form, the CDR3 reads TGTGCCAGCAGCCCCGAGCTCCTACATGGAACTGAAGCTTTCTTT. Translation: CASSPELLHGTEAFF.

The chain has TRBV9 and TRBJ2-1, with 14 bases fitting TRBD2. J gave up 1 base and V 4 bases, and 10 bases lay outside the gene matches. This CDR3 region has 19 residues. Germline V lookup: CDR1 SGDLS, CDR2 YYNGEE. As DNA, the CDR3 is TGTGCCAGCAGCCTAGCCAGGGGACTAGCGGGAGAGTCCTACAATGAGCAGTTCTTC. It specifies CASSLARGLAGESYNEQFF.

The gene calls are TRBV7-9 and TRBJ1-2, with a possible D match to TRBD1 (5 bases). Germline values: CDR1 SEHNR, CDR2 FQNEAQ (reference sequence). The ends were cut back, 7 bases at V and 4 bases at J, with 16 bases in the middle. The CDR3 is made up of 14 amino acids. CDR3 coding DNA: TGTGCCAGCAATGACCAGGGTTTAAGCTATGGCTACACCTTC. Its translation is CASNDQGLSYGYTF.

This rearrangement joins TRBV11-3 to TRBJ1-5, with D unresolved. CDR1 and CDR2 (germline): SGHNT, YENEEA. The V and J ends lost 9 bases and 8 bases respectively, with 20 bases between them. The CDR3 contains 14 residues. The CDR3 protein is CASSPADGKEPQHF. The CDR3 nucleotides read TGTGCCAGTTCACCGGCGGATGGAAAAGAGCCCCAGCATTTT.

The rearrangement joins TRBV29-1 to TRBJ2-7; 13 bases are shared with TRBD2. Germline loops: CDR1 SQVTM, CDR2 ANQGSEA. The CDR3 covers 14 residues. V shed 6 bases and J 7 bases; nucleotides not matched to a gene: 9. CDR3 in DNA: TGCAGCGTCGCATCCTCGGGACTAGCGGGGGAGCAGTACTTC. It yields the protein CSVASSGLAGEQYF.

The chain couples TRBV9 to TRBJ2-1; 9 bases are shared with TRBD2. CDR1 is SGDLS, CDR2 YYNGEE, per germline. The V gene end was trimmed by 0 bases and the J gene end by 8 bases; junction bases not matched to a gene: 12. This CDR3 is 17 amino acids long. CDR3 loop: CASSVEGGPGLAHEQFF. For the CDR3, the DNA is TGTGCCAGCAGCGTAGAGGGGGGTCCGGGACTAGCTCATGAGCAGTTCTTC.

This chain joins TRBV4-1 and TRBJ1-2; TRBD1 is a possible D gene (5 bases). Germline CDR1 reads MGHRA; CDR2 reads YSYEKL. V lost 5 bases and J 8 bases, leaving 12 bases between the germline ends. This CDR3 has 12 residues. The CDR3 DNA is TGCGCCAGCAGCTCCACAGGAGACGGCTACACCTTC. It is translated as CASSSTGDGYTF.